This T cell receptor beta chain was recorded in a study of read filtering for tumor transcriptome and immune sequencing. Findings and limits, study-wide: Dropping single-read clonotypes raised IR-seq and RNA-seq shared-clonotype correlation.

Every patient had bone marrow sampled while the disease was active. The library was built from roughly 400 ng RNA with molecular barcoded adaptors for alpha/delta and beta/gamma chains. In TCRdb, the reads were re-called with MiXCR into one record per CDR3 protein. The sample has 39,000 or so distinct CDR3 sequences; more than 13% are singletons. This clonotype turned up a few times. Its target is not known. The TCR was taken from a donor aged 40 or over with multiple myeloma. Specimen: a population of CD138-negative cells sorted from bone marrow.

CDR3 in amino acids: CASSPAGRQETQYF. Written as DNA, the CDR3 is TGTGCCAGCAGCCCCGCAGGGAGGCAAGAGACCCAGTACTTC. The V call is TRBV7-3, the J call TRBJ2-5; D might be TRBD2 (6 bases). Trimming shortened V by 5 bases and J by 2 bases, and 12 bases separated the two germline ends. Germline loops: CDR1 SGHTA, CDR2 FQGTGA. There are 14 residues in the CDR3.